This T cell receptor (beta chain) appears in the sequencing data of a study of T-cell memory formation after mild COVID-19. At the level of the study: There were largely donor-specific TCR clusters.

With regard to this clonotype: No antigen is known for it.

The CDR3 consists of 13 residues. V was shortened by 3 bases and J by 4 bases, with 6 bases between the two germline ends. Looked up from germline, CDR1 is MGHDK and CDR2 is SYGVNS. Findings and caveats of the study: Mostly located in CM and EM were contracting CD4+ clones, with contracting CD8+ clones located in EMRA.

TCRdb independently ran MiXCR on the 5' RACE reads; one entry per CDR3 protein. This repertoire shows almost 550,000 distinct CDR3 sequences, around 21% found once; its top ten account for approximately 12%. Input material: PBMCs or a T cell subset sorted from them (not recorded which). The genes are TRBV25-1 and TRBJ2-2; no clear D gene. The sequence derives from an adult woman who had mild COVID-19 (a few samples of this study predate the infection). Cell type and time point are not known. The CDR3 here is CASSDWGTGELFF. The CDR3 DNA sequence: TGTGCCAGCAGTGACTGGGGCACCGGGGAGCTGTTTTTT.